Listed below are T cell receptor beta chains from one sample, sequenced in a study of blood T cell repertoires in COVID-19. Assay: immunoSEQ multiplex PCR; the TCRdb copy retains only in-frame clones and omits some. This table holds 140,000 or so clones, around 81% found once. The specimen was peripheral blood. The source of these receptors is a woman aged 45-59 years with acute or convalescent COVID-19. CDR3s include the opening cysteine and the closing phenylalanine or tryptophan. The order of the fields is J gene, V gene, clone size, CDR3 protein. The size of a clone is reported for some rows only, either as once, few or many, or as a class for expanded clones.

J: TRBJ2-5; V: TRBV6-5; size: NA; CDR3: CASSSGLAGRGETQYF
J: TRBJ1-2; V: TRBV7-2; size: NA; CDR3: CASSSRQGQDGYTF
J: TRBJ2-7; V: TRBV18; size: NA; CDR3: CASSPRGGVGEQYF
J: TRBJ1-1; V: TRBV18; size: NA; CDR3: CASSDSLNTEAFF
J: TRBJ2-2; V: TRBV5-1; size: NA; CDR3: CASMTSSGELFF
J: TRBJ1-6; V: TRBV19; size: once; CDR3: CASRPGSQNSPLHF
J: TRBJ1-4; V: TRBV11-2; size: NA; CDR3: CASSLGDSGEKLFF
J: TRBJ2-3; V: TRBV5-8; size: once; CDR3: CASSPGRGMSDTQYF
J: TRBJ2-5; V: TRBV5-5; size: NA; CDR3: CASSAPPGGEETQYF
J: TRBJ2-5; V: TRBV5-1; size: NA; CDR3: CASSLGQGKETQYF
J: TRBJ1-2; V: TRBV2; size: NA; CDR3: CASSGPTGGLNGYTF
J: TRBJ1-1; V: TRBV27; size: NA; CDR3: CASSLFFTGLAEAFF
J: TRBJ1-5; V: TRBV6-1; size: NA; CDR3: CASSEVMAGNNQPQHF
J: TRBJ1-6; V: TRBV6-6; size: NA; CDR3: CASSYSGTGKQSPLHF
J: TRBJ1-2; V: TRBV7-2; size: NA; CDR3: CASSSSGGGYTF
J: TRBJ1-6; V: TRBV7-6; size: NA; CDR3: CASSLEVFGTKDSPLHF
J: TRBJ1-1; V: TRBV19; size: NA; CDR3: CASQGGLGTEAFF
J: TRBJ1-2; V: TRBV27; size: NA; CDR3: CASRGQDLYGYTF
J: TRBJ1-4; V: TRBV4-3; size: NA; CDR3: CASSQGATTNEKLFF
J: TRBJ2-2; V: TRBV29-1; size: NA; CDR3: CSVSRTANTGELFF
J: TRBJ1-2; V: TRBV6-5; size: many; CDR3: CASNPTGGTNYGYTF
J: TRBJ2-7; V: TRBV27; size: NA; CDR3: CASSPRDRGNEQYF
J: TRBJ2-7; V: TRBV7-9; size: once; CDR3: CASSSGTDSYEQYF
J: TRBJ1-1; V: TRBV4-2; size: NA; CDR3: CASSPLGGEAFF
J: TRBJ1-4; V: TRBV5-1; size: NA; CDR3: CASSPMPLGVNEKLFF
J: TRBJ2-3; V: TRBV9; size: once; CDR3: CASSATGGVADTQYF
J: TRBJ1-2; V: TRBV11-2; size: once; CDR3: CASSAGTGSGYTF
J: TRBJ2-5; V: TRBV5-5; size: NA; CDR3: CASRLGQQETQYF